This T cell receptor beta chain was recorded in a study of T cell responses to AZD1222 COVID-19 vaccine. Only in-frame clones appear in the TCRdb table, and some are missing; sequencing was by immunoSEQ multiplex PCR. The data contain approximately 120,000 clones, around 90% of them singletons. Germline CDR1 SGHNT, CDR2 YYREEE (reference sequence). The CDR3 runs to 14 residues. The V and J ends lost 1 base and 4 bases, in that order; junction bases with no gene match: 3. This sequence joins TRBV5-4 and TRBJ2-5; TRBD2 matches at 8 bases. The sequences come from peripheral blood, collected on day 0 of AZD1222 vaccination. This TCR was sampled from an adult in good health. Here the CDR3 DNA reads TGTGCCAGCAGCTTGATGAGCGGGGGAGAGACCCAGTACTTC. As protein: CASSLMSGGETQYF.